This T cell receptor (beta chain) was documented in a study of T cell changes during pregnancy in multiple sclerosis. The method was immunoSEQ multiplex PCR; TCRdb's version includes in-frame clones alone and lacks a portion of them. The data contain roughly 66,000 clones, around 92% of them singletons. The CDR3 contains 16 residues. The germline CDR1 and CDR2 sequences are MGHRA and YSYEKL. V lost 4 bases and J lost 8; bases outside the gene matches: 15. V gene TRBV4-1 combines with J gene TRBJ1-2, with TRBD1 matching 8 bases. This sequence was found in a female donor with multiple sclerosis, enrolled in a pregnancy study. Sequenced material: peripheral blood, taken in the first trimester of pregnancy. Here the CDR3 reads CASSPQQGAPSIGYTF. Written as DNA, the CDR3 is TGCGCCAGCAGCCCCCAGCAGGGGGCTCCATCGATCGGCTACACCTTC.